This TCR beta chain is from a study of cytomegalovirus exposure and HLA in healthy donors. General study points: Association of a missense DCLRE1C variant with TCR beta V- and J-gene trimming was reported in a later analysis. The listing of 150 to 200 TCR beta chains classed them as cytomegalovirus-associated. TCR beta V segments were, for the most part, productive about 90% or about 30% of the time in an earlier analysis.

The CDR3 consists of 14 residues. Deletions cut 3 bases from V and 4 bases from J, with 14 bases between. From germline, CDR1 is SQVTM and CDR2 ANQGSEA. Vbeta (60) and Jbeta (13) primers were used in the PCR. Measured with immunoSEQ multiplex PCR; TCRdb has only the in-frame clones, and not every one. The sample contains some 130,000 clones, 80% of which appear only once. Concerning this clone itself: Its specificity is unknown.

The clonotype was recovered from a middle-aged man in good health and CMV-seronegative. Source material: PBMCs. The chain combines TRBV29-1 with TRBJ2-3, with a possible D match to TRBD2 (6 bases). The CDR3, as DNA: TGCAGCGTTGACGGGGGAAGGGCCTCAGATACGCAGTATTTT. Its protein is CSVDGGRASDTQYF.